The 23 T cell receptor beta chains in this list originate from one sample, sequenced in a study of CD8 T cells in ankylosing spondylitis. The antigens these receptors bind are not known. Whole-study results and caveats: Apparently characteristic of ankylosing spondylitis blood was a TCR beta motif (roughly eight highly homologous variants).

One entry per CDR3 protein, called by TCRdb with MiXCR from the 5' RACE reads. The sample has fewer than 500,000 distinct CDR3 sequences, 25% to 30% seen once; the top ten hold roughly 0.9%. The specimen was blood, either unsorted or a sorted T cell fraction (not recorded which). These receptors were collected from a male donor with ankylosing spondylitis.

The chain uses TRBV6-5 and TRBJ1-2; TRBD1 is a possible D gene (6 bases). Germline-derived CDR1 and CDR2 are MNHEY and SVGAGI. The V and J ends lost 0 bases and 6 bases respectively, with 17 bases between them. The CDR3 contains 16 residues. CDR3 amino acids: CASSYSQQGRENGYTF. CDR3 sequence (DNA): TGTGCCAGCAGTTACTCGCAGCAGGGGCGTGAGAATGGCTACACCTTC.

The rearrangement uses TRBV7-2 and TRBJ2-3, with unresolved D. Trimming took off 4 bases at V and 6 bases at J, with 17 bases between the two ends. In germline, CDR1 is SGHTA, CDR2 FQGNSA. This CDR3 spans 15 amino acids. CDR3 sequence: CASSSRMRLSDTQYF. In nucleotides, the CDR3 is TGTGCCAGCAGCTCGCGCATGCGACTGTCGGATACGCAGTATTTT.

The CDR3 protein is CASSPIQDTQYF. The CDR3 nucleotides are TGTGCCAGCAGCCCAATCCAGGATACGCAGTATTTT. The chain is built from TRBV2 and TRBJ2-3; no firm D call. Trimming took off 6 bases at V and 6 bases at J, with 10 bases between the two ends. Germline values: CDR1 SNHLY, CDR2 FYNNEI. The length of the CDR3 is 12 residues. The full variable domain, rest sourced from reference TRBV2 and TRBJ2-3, is EPEVTQTPSHQVTQMGQEVILRCVPISNHLYFYWYRQILGQKVEFLVSFYNNEISEKSEIFDDQFSVERPDGSNFTLKIRSTKLEDSAMYFCASSPIQDTQYFGPGTRLTVL.

This clonotype was recorded many times. The chain joins TRBV5-1 to TRBJ2-7, with 9 positions matching TRBD1. The CDR3 totals 13 residues. V was pared by 3 bases and J by 4 bases, with 2 bases of the junction left unmatched. Germline values: CDR1 SGHRS, CDR2 YFSETQ. As DNA, the CDR3 is TGCGCCAGCAGCTACGGACAGGGGTACGAGCAGTACTTC. It encodes CASSYGQGYEQYF. Together with reference TRBV5-1 and TRBJ2-7, the CDR3 gives the full variable domain: KAGVTQTPRYLIKTRGQQVTLSCSPISGHRSVSWYQQTPGQGLQFLFEYFSETQRNKGNFPGRFSGRQFSNSRSEMNVSTLELGDSALYLCASSYGQGYEQYFGPGTRLTVT.

This clonotype showed up just a few times. As DNA, the CDR3 is TGTGCCACCAGTGCCGGGGCCATTAACTATGGCTACACCTTC. Translating it yields CATSAGAINYGYTF. The rearrangement links TRBV24-1 to TRBJ1-2; TRBD1 is a possible D gene (5 bases). CDR3 size: 14 residues. Germline V gene lookup returns CDR1 KGHDR and CDR2 SFDVKD. V was trimmed by 5 bases and J by 1 base, leaving 10 bases between them.

This clonotype was counted between two and nine times. The chain recombines TRBV5-1 with TRBJ2-7, with D perhaps matching TRBD2 (5 bases). V lost 0 bases, J lost 7 bases, and 41 bases lay in between. CDR1 is SGHRS and CDR2 is YFSETQ in the germline V gene. CDR3 size: 23 residues. The CDR3 here is CASSLGPSTYTYHQGRPTGEQYV. CDR3 DNA sequence: TGCGCCAGCAGCTTGGGCCCATCGACATATACCTACCATCAAGGCCGTCCGACGGGGGAGCAGTACGTC.

V gene TRBV7-9 combines with J gene TRBJ1-1, with D hard to call. V lost 4 bases, J lost 4 bases, and 13 bases lay in between. The germline gives CDR1 SEHNR, CDR2 FQNEAQ (reference sequence). CDR3 length equals 14 residues. The CDR3 here is CASSSMAELTEAFF. The DNA for the CDR3 is TGTGCCAGCAGCTCGATGGCAGAACTCACTGAAGCTTTCTTT.

A few counts support this clonotype. This chain uses TRBV20-1 with TRBJ2-1; 10 nucleotides align to TRBD2. Trimming cost V 0 bases and J 6 bases; bases outside gene matches: 14. Germline assignment: CDR1 DFQATT and CDR2 SNEGSKA (reference sequence). The CDR3 covers 18 residues. The chain's CDR3 is CSARDLLGGAGGGNEQFF. DNA for the CDR3: TGCAGTGCTAGAGATCTTCTAGGTGGAGCGGGAGGGGGCAATGAGCAGTTCTTC.

The CDR3 here is CASSLGQYHEQYV. The DNA of the CDR3 is TGTGCCAGCAGTCTCGGACAGTATCACGAGCAGTACGTC. The rearrangement joins TRBV12-3 or TRBV12-4 to TRBJ2-7, with a tentative D call TRBD1 (6 bases). The CDR3 totals 13 residues. The V end was cut by 5 bases, the J end by 5 bases, with 13 bases between.

This clonotype was counted a few times. CDR3 sequence: CSVEEAGLNTEAFF. CDR3 DNA sequence: TGCAGCGTTGAAGAGGCAGGACTGAACACTGAAGCTTTCTTT. This chain links TRBV29-1 with TRBJ1-1; unclear D gene. The CDR3 is 14 residues long. Trimming shortened V by 0 bases and J by 0 bases, and 8 bases separated the two germline ends. CDR1 is SQVTM, CDR2 ANQGSEA, per germline.

This chain links TRBV7-8 with TRBJ2-3; TRBD2 agrees at 8 bases. From germline, CDR1 is SGHVS and CDR2 FQNEAQ. V was clipped by 3 bases and J by 5 bases; unmatched bases: 10. This CDR3 is built from 16 residues. CDR3 protein: CASSFFDGRAGDTQYF. The CDR3 DNA reads as TGTGCCAGCAGCTTTTTTGACGGGAGGGCCGGAGATACGCAGTATTTT.

CDR3 DNA: TGTGCCAGCAGCCAAACGGCAGGAGTAGCCAAAAACATTCAGTACTTC. Its protein product is CASSQTAGVAKNIQYF. The gene calls are TRBV2 and TRBJ2-4; D not resolved. The CDR3 has 16 residues. Between the trimmed V and J ends, which lost 6 bases and 0 bases, there was a span of 15 bases. Germline loops: CDR1 SNHLY, CDR2 FYNNEI.

The rearrangement uses TRBV5-1 and TRBJ2-1; weak D call: TRBD2 (6 bases). Trimming removed 4 bases from V and 0 bases from J, with 11 bases in between. Per the germline V gene, CDR1 is SGHRS and CDR2 is YFSETQ. The CDR3 sequence is 15 residues long. The CDR3: CASSVADSSYNEQFF. For the CDR3, the DNA is TGCGCCAGCAGCGTAGCGGATAGCTCCTACAATGAGCAGTTCTTC.

The CDR3: CASSQDFTRETQYF. The DNA for the CDR3 is TGTGCCAGCAGCCAAGATTTTACCCGGGAGACCCAGTACTTC. The chain is built from TRBV3-1 and TRBJ2-5; D unclear. The CDR3 loop spans 14 amino acids. The germline V and J ends were trimmed by 0 bases and 5 bases, with 10 bases remaining between them. Germline V gene lookup returns CDR1 LGHDT and CDR2 YNNKEL (reference sequence).

This chain connects TRBV7-8 to TRBJ1-1; D gene unclear. V was clipped by 8 bases and J by 1 base, with 14 bases between them. Looked up from germline, CDR1 is SGHVS and CDR2 is FQNEAQ. The CDR3 spans 14 residues. As DNA, the CDR3 is TGTGCCAGCCTGACCGGGCTTTCGAACACTGAAGCTTTCTTT. It translates to CASLTGLSNTEAFF.

This chain uses TRBV27 with TRBJ2-1, with TRBD2 matching over 7 bases. The CDR3 totals 12 residues. The V gene end was trimmed by 4 bases and the J gene end by 10 bases; junction bases not matched to a gene: 4. Germline V gives CDR1 MNHEY, CDR2 SMNVEV (reference sequence). CDR3 region: CASSSSGLEQFF. CDR3 nucleotide sequence: TGTGCCAGCAGTTCCTCGGGACTAGAGCAGTTCTTC.

This rearrangement joins TRBV11-3 to TRBJ2-1, with D possibly called TRBD1 or TRBD2 (5 bases each). This CDR3 region has 14 residues. Germline V CDR1 and CDR2: SGHNT, YENEEA. Trimming removed 7 bases from V and 6 bases from J, with 16 bases in between. This CDR3 reads CASTIRRDGNEQFF. Here the CDR3 DNA reads TGTGCCAGCACGATACGCAGGGACGGCAATGAGCAGTTCTTC.

This clonotype was seen a few times. This rearrangement joins TRBV24-1 to TRBJ1-5; TRBD1 is a possible D gene (5 bases). Looked up from germline, CDR1 is KGHDR and CDR2 is SFDVKD. V lost 10 bases to trimming and J lost 2 bases, with 14 bases between them. The CDR3 has 14 amino acids. Here the CDR3 DNA reads TGTGCCACGGCAGGGTGGGACGGCAATCAGCCCCAGCATTTT. It yields the protein CATAGWDGNQPQHF.

The chain links TRBV28 to TRBJ1-1; the match to TRBD1 covers 8 bases. Trimming at V came to 6 bases and at J to 5 bases, leaving 20 bases not matched to a gene. CDR1 MDHEN and CDR2 SYDVKM come from the germline V gene. The length of the CDR3 is 18 residues. The CDR3 protein is CASRGRGTGPPFKTEAFF. The CDR3 nucleotides are TGTGCCAGCAGGGGAAGGGGGACAGGACCACCTTTTAAGACTGAAGCTTTCTTT.

This clonotype was recorded many times. V gene TRBV5-6 combines with J gene TRBJ1-2; D perhaps matches TRBD1 (6 bases). V gave up 4 bases and J gave up 3 bases, with 7 bases separating them. Per the germline V gene, CDR1 is SGHDT and CDR2 is YYEEEE. The CDR3 has 12 amino acids. The DNA for the CDR3 is TGTGCCAGCAGCGAGGGGGACTATGGCTACACCTTC. This gives the protein CASSEGDYGYTF.

This rearrangement joins TRBV12-3 or TRBV12-4 to TRBJ1-1; D is perhaps TRBD1 (6 bases). V dropped 8 bases and J dropped 11 bases, with 18 bases sitting between them. There are 12 residues in the CDR3. CDR3 protein: CASRASGQGAFF. In DNA, the CDR3 is TGTGCCAGCCGGGCCAGCGGCCAGGGGGCTTTCTTT.

In its sample, this clonotype was seen a few times. CDR3 residues: CATSSRGNNQPQHF. The CDR3 nucleotides are TGTGCCACCAGCAGCAGGGGAAACAATCAGCCCCAGCATTTT. This chain joins TRBV15 and TRBJ1-5, with D possibly matching TRBD1 (6 bases). The CDR3 has 14 amino acids. Trimming pared 3 bases from V and 3 bases from J, leaving 9 bases between. CDR1 and CDR2 from the germline V gene are LNHNV and YYDKDF (reference sequence).

A few counts support this clonotype. J is TRBJ1-6 and V is TRBV20-1; 7 bases fit TRBD1. The CDR3 extends over 15 amino acids. CDR1 and CDR2 (germline): DFQATT, SNEGSKA (reference sequence). The V and J ends lost 0 bases and 6 bases, in that order; junction bases with no gene match: 5. The CDR3 loop reads CSARDRGWGNSPLHF. The CDR3 DNA sequence: TGCAGTGCTAGAGACAGGGGGTGGGGTAATTCACCCCTCCACTTT.